What follows are 9 T cell receptor beta chains derived from one specimen sequenced in a study of T cells after yellow fever vaccination. TCRdb analysed the 5' RACE reads with MiXCR anew, one entry per CDR3 protein. The profile covers about 96,000 distinct CDR3 sequences, with over 8% appearing a single time and roughly 17% taken by the ten largest. Material: CD8+ T cells not binding an NS4B(214-222) dextramer, sorted from PBMCs, obtained around 14 days after the first yellow fever vaccination. The receptor set was obtained from a man in his late teens or twenties who received the YFV17D yellow fever vaccine.

As to this clonotype: The junction shows a germline mismatch at one end, possibly a read error. The V call is TRBV27, the J call TRBJ2-1; TRBD2 matches at 8 bases. The CDR3 extends over 16 amino acids. In germline, CDR1 is MNHEY, CDR2 SMNVEV (reference sequence). The CDR3 region has the DNA TGTGCCAGCAGTTTAACCCCCGGGGGGGTAGTCAATAAGCAGTTCTTC. Protein: CASSLTPGGVVNKQFF.

The chain has TRBV6-2 or TRBV6-3 and TRBJ2-7; 10 nucleotides match TRBD2. The CDR3 has 14 residues. Germline CDR1 is MNHEY and CDR2 is SVGEGT. V lost 4 bases, J lost 2 bases, and 2 bases stayed unmatched. The DNA of the CDR3 is TGTGCCAGCAGTTTCAGCGGGGGGGCCTACGAGCAGTACTTC. This gives the protein CASSFSGGAYEQYF.

This clonotype has more than one count but fewer than ten. This chain links TRBV7-2 with TRBJ2-1; 13 bases fit TRBD2. Germline CDR1 and CDR2: SGHTA and FQGNSA. The CDR3 loop spans 15 amino acids. V shed 5 bases and J 9 bases; nucleotides not matched to a gene: 7. Written as DNA, the CDR3 is TGTGCCAGCAGCCAACTAGCGGGGGGGCCGGTTGAGCAGTTCTTC. This translates into CASSQLAGGPVEQFF. The variable domain in full, with the rest retrieved from reference TRBV7-2 and TRBJ2-1, is GAGVSQSPSNKVTEKGKDVELRCDPISGHTALYWYRQSLGQGLEFLIYFQGNSAPDKSGLPSDRFSAERTGGSVSTLTIQRTQQEDSAVYLCASSQLAGGPVEQFFGPGTRLTVL.

This clonotype was counted many times. The chain links TRBV20-1 to TRBJ1-5, with a weak D call TRBD1 (5 bases). The germline V gene has CDR1 DFQATT and CDR2 SNEGSKA (reference sequence). V shed 0 bases and J shed 2 bases, with 8 bases lying between them. This CDR3 is built from 14 residues. The chain's CDR3 is CSARDLGGNQPQHF. CDR3 DNA: TGCAGTGCTAGAGATCTAGGGGGCAATCAGCCCCAGCATTTT.

This chain joins TRBV7-8 and TRBJ2-5; D may be TRBD1 (5 bases). From germline, CDR1 is SGHVS and CDR2 FQNEAQ. The CDR3 spans 11 residues. Trimming removed 5 bases from V and 8 bases from J, with 9 bases in between. The CDR3 region has the DNA TGTGCCAGCAGCGAGACAGCTACCCAGTACTTC. As protein: CASSETATQYF.

V and J are TRBV6-5 and TRBJ1-2; D is uncertain. The CDR3 loop spans 14 amino acids. Germline V gives CDR1 MNHEY, CDR2 SVGAGI. Trimming took 0 bases from V and 2 from J, leaving 7 bases between them. The CDR3 protein is CASSYSFRNYGYTF. The CDR3 region has the DNA TGTGCCAGCAGTTACTCGTTCAGGAACTATGGCTACACCTTC.

This clonotype was counted a few times. This chain connects TRBV6-2 or TRBV6-3 to TRBJ2-2, with D perhaps being TRBD1 or TRBD2 (6 bases each). Trimming cost V 0 bases and J 7 bases, with 24 bases left between them. CDR1 and CDR2 (germline): MNHEY, SVGEGT. CDR3 length equals 19 residues. DNA for the CDR3: TGTGCCAGCAGTTACTCGATGTCGCCCCGGGGGCGAATTGTCGGGGAGCTGTTTTTT. It encodes CASSYSMSPRGRIVGELFF.

This clonotype was found a few times. The chain is built from TRBV29-1 and TRBJ1-2; perhaps TRBD1 as D (5 bases). CDR1 SQVTM and CDR2 ANQGSEA come from the germline V gene. CDR3 length equals 14 residues. Trimming shortened V by 7 bases and J by 6 bases, and 21 bases separated the two germline ends. This CDR3 reads CSALGTPESNGYTF. The CDR3, as DNA: TGCAGCGCCTTAGGGACCCCGGAAAGCAATGGCTACACCTTC.

V usage is TRBV6-5 and J usage is TRBJ1-2, with 8 bases that match TRBD1. Losses at the gene ends were 4 bases for V and 3 bases for J; bases not matched to a gene: 4. The CDR3 length is 14 residues. From germline, CDR1 is MNHEY and CDR2 SVGAGI. The CDR3: CASSSAGGDYGYTF. CDR3 bases: TGTGCCAGCAGTTCAGCAGGGGGCGACTATGGCTACACCTTC.